This T cell receptor (beta chain) was profiled in a study of T cells and Merkel cell carcinoma outcomes (TCRdb year 2020). A note on the overall study: The tumor T-cell repertoire, together with T-cell density, was examined as a predictor of clinical outcome in patients with Merkel cell carcinoma. What the authors observed across the whole study: Clinical outcomes in Merkel cell carcinoma patients were reported to be predicted by T-cell repertoire features combined with T-cell density.

With respect to this clone: Its target antigen remains unknown. No much larger clone is present one base from it, and per-base qualities are unavailable.

The germline ends are 7 bases apart after V is trimmed by 1 base and J by 0 bases. From the cysteine up to the phenylalanine, the CDR3 has a length of 15 residues. The sequence is cut down to CDR3 DNA, 45 bases in frame from base 1. Based on the germline V gene, the CDR1 and CDR2 sequences are SGHTA and FQGNSA. The library came from the immunoSEQ multiplex PCR assay. The source is immuneACCESS, and TCRdb retained only in-frame sequences with V and J called. Part of the clones is not carried over; for the studies checked, unresolved V genes explain less than half of this, and the remainder is unexplained. The sample table records more than 1,500 clones; just under 95% of these occur just once. The ten biggest clones cover 1.8% of the sample. Samples came from patients with Merkel cell carcinoma.

Sequences were obtained from tumor tissue from Merkel cell carcinoma. This receptor was obtained from a human donor with Merkel cell carcinoma. The chain is assembled from TRBV7-2 and TRBJ1-3; the D gene is unclear. The nucleotides are TGTGCCAGCAGCTTAGTGGGGATCTCTGGAAACACCATATATTTT. Its translation is CASSLVGISGNTIYF.